Shown below are 23 T cell receptor gamma chains from a single sample sequenced in a study of gamma-delta chains in newborns, infants, children. TCRdb re-called clones from the reads using CATT. The data hold around 700 gamma-chain clones, with roughly 1.5% observed a single time. Material: blood. All receptors come from a child who was a newborn, infant or young child, either healthy, febrile or measles-vaccinated (not recorded which).

Concerning this clone: A far more abundant clone sits one base away, making this likely a read error. The rearrangement links TRGV5 to TRGJ1 or TRGJ2. The CDR3 is 14 residues long. Germline values: CDR1 VINAFY, CDR2 YDVSNSKD. The CDR3 DNA is TGTGCCAACTGGGACAGGCCCAACAACGGTAAGAAACTCTTT. It encodes CANWDRPNNGKKLF.

With respect to this clone: A read error is possible here, since a much larger clone lies one base away. The gene calls are TRGV4 and TRGJ1 or TRGJ2. This CDR3 is built from 10 residues. Germline-derived CDR1 and CDR2 are EGSTGY and YDSYTSSV. The DNA of the CDR3 is TGCGCCACCTGGGACCGTAAGAAACTCTTT. This gives the protein CATWDRKKLF.

This clone ranks as large. The rearrangement uses TRGV9 and TRGJ1 or TRGJ2. CDR1 and CDR2 (germline): GITISATS, ISYDGTV (reference sequence). The CDR3 has 13 residues. With 0 bases clipped from V and 2 bases from J, the junction kept 1 base outside the gene matches. CDR3 region: CALWEVHYYKKLF. CDR3 DNA sequence: TGTGCCTTGTGGGAGGTGCATTATTATAAGAAACTCTTT.

Of note for this clone: The likely explanation is a read error, given a far larger clone one base away. The same CDR3 arises from other DNA sequences in this sample as well. The rearrangement uses TRGV4 and TRGJP1. Trimming cost V 1 base and J 4 bases; bases outside gene matches: 6. CDR1 is EGSTGY, CDR2 YDSYTSSV, per germline. This CDR3 is 15 amino acids long. The CDR3 nucleotides read TGTGCCACCTGGGATGGACACGGCACTGGTTGGTTCAAGATATTT. This encodes CATWDGHGTGWFKIF.

The table lists this clone with a few counts. Being one base from a much bigger clone, this may be a read error. The chain joins TRGV4 to TRGJP. The CDR3 is 17 amino acids. Germline CDR1 EGSTGY, CDR2 YDSYTSSV. The CDR3 nucleotides are TGTGCCACCTGGGAACCCCCGCAAGAGTTGGGCGAAAAAATCAAGGTATTT. Its protein is CATWEPPQELGEKIKVF.

By sample fraction, this clone is medium-sized. The chain has TRGV3 and TRGJ1 or TRGJ2. V dropped 5 bases and J dropped 2; count of bases not matched to a gene: 6. This CDR3 region has 13 residues. Germline-derived CDR1 and CDR2 are VTNTFY and YDVSTARD (reference sequence). In DNA form, the CDR3 reads TGTGCCACCTGGGCCTTAGATTATTATAAGAAACTCTTT. This gives the protein CATWALDYYKKLF.

By its share, this clone is large. The chain links TRGV4 to TRGJ1 or TRGJ2. Germline trimming cut 0 bases from V and 2 bases from J; bases unmatched to any gene: 4. Germline V gene data show CDR1 as EGSTGY and CDR2 as YDSYTSSV. This CDR3 is 14 amino acids long. The CDR3 sequence: CATWDGWDYYKKLF. CDR3 nucleotides: TGTGCCACCTGGGATGGGTGGGATTATTATAAGAAACTCTTT.

In regard to this clone: TCRdb pairs this DNA with a much larger clone's protein that differs at residue 12, likely a read error; the protein shown was translated from the DNA. The chain joins TRGV3 to TRGJP2. The CDR3 covers 15 residues. Germline V CDR1 and CDR2: VTNTFY, YDVSTARD (reference sequence). This CDR3 reads CATWDRRRSDWNKTF. As DNA, the CDR3 is TGTGCCACCTGGGACCGACGACGGAGTGATTGGAACAAGACGTTT.

As concerns this clone: This likely traces to a read error, being one base from a far larger clone. J is TRGJP1 and V is TRGV8. CDR1 is VENAVY, CDR2 YDSYNSRV, per germline. Trimming removed 3 bases from V and 3 bases from J; junction bases left unmatched: 1. This CDR3 is 13 amino acids long. The CDR3 spells CATWDATGWFKIF. CDR3 DNA: TGTGCCACCTGGGATGCCACTGGTTGGTTCAAGATATTT.

About this clone itself: This likely stems from a read error, as it lies one base from a far larger clone. The chain recombines TRGV3 with TRGJ1 or TRGJ2. The CDR3 totals 11 residues. Germline CDR1 reads VTNTFY; CDR2 reads YDVSTARD (reference sequence). The CDR3 sequence is CTTWDTHKKLF. The CDR3 region has the DNA TGTACCACCTGGGACACCCATAAGAAACTCTTT.

This clone ranks as large. The chain has TRGV9 and TRGJ1 or TRGJ2. The V gene's germline CDR1 is GITISATS and CDR2 ISYDGTV (reference sequence). The CDR3 totals 15 residues. The junction had 15 bases not matched to a gene; V was cut back by 3 bases and J by 7 bases. In DNA form, the CDR3 reads TGTGCCTTGTGGGAGTCGGGGCCGTTGGGGTATAAGAAACTCTTT. This sequence encodes CALWESGPLGYKKLF.

A note on this clone: With a far larger clone one base away, a read error is the likely cause. The V call is TRGV3, the J call TRGJ1 or TRGJ2. Germline assignment: CDR1 VTNTFY and CDR2 YDVSTARD (reference sequence). The CDR3 contains 14 residues. CDR3 sequence reads: CATWDRPNCYKKLF. CDR3 sequence (DNA): TGTGCCACCTGGGACAGGCCGAATTGTTATAAGAAACTCTTT.

As to this clone: It differs at one base from a far larger clone, so likely a read error. CDR3 protein: CATWDGSSDWIRTF. CDR3 DNA sequence: TGTGCCACCTGGGATGGGAGTAGTGATTGGATCAGGACGTTT. The gene calls are TRGV4 and TRGJP2. The CDR3 covers 14 residues. The V gene's germline CDR1 is EGSTGY and CDR2 YDSYTSSV.

This clone is labeled large (0.1 to 1%). Other DNA variants within this sample encode the same CDR3. V is TRGV2 and J is TRGJ1 or TRGJ2. The length of the CDR3 is 13 residues. The trim removed 0 bases at V and 6 bases at J, leaving 5 bases unmatched. Germline CDR1 is EGSNGY and CDR2 is YDSYNSKV. CDR3 nucleotide sequence: TGTGCCACCTGGGACGGGCAGGGTTATAAGAAACTCTTT. Translating it yields CATWDGQGYKKLF.

In its sample, this clone was seen a few times. A read error is possible here, since a much larger clone lies one base away. J is TRGJ1 or TRGJ2 and V is TRGV4. V shed 3 bases, J shed 2 bases, and the junction held 34 bases outside the gene matches. The germline V gene has CDR1 EGSTGY and CDR2 YDSYTSSV. The CDR3 has 23 amino acids. This CDR3 is CATWDLGVGNLSNGLGDYYKKLF. The CDR3 DNA reads TGTGCCACCTGGGATCTAGGTGTCGGCAATTTGAGTAACGGACTAGGAGATTATTATAAGAAACTCTTT.

This clone is labeled medium-sized. One base away lies a much larger clone, so this may be a sequencing read error. The chain recombines TRGV9 with TRGJP. The junction had 5 bases not matched to a gene; V was cut back by 5 bases and J by 7 bases. Germline lookup yields CDR1 GITISATS and CDR2 ISYDGTV (reference sequence). The CDR3 is 15 residues long. CDR3 region: CALWGGELGKKIKVF. CDR3 coding DNA: TGTGCCTTGTGGGGCGGGGAGTTGGGCAAAAAAATCAAGGTATTT.

A word on this clone: This may arise from a read error, as a much more abundant clone is one base away. The rearrangement uses TRGV3 and TRGJ1 or TRGJ2. Germline-derived CDR1 and CDR2 are VTNTFY and YDVSTARD (reference sequence). V lost 3 bases, J lost 9 bases, and 8 bases stayed unmatched. The CDR3 spans 12 residues. In DNA form, the CDR3 reads TGTGCCACCTGGGACGGGCGCCCTAAGAAACTCTTT. Translation gives CATWDGRPKKLF.

As to this clone: TCRdb's entry gives the protein of a much larger clone, which mismatches this DNA's translation at residue 5, likely from a read error; the protein reported here is translated from the DNA. The CDR3 sequence: CATWGGLPRGYKKLF. Written as DNA, the CDR3 is TGTGCCACCTGGGGTGGGCTTCCCCGAGGATATAAGAAACTCTTT. This sequence joins TRGV4 and TRGJ1 or TRGJ2. The CDR3 sequence is 15 residues long. Germline V gene lookup returns CDR1 EGSTGY and CDR2 YDSYTSSV.

This clone was picked up a small number of times. A read error is the likely source, as a far larger clone sits one nucleotide away. Other DNA sequences in this specimen translate into the identical CDR3. The chain links TRGV4 to TRGJ1 or TRGJ2. This CDR3 spans 13 amino acids. Germline assignment: CDR1 EGSTGY and CDR2 YDSYTSSV. This CDR3 reads CATWDGNYYKKLF. The CDR3 DNA sequence: TGCGCCACCTGGGATGGGAATTATTATAAGAAACTCTTT.

By sample fraction, this clone is large (0.1 to 1%). The chain links TRGV4 to TRGJ1 or TRGJ2. Germline-derived CDR1 and CDR2 are EGSTGY and YDSYTSSV. Germline trimming cut 3 bases from V and 0 bases from J; bases unmatched to any gene: 2. The CDR3 loop spans 13 amino acids. The DNA of the CDR3 is TGTGCCACCTGGGATTCGAATTATTATAAGAAACTCTTT. Translating gives CATWDSNYYKKLF.

As concerns this clone: A far larger clone is a single base away, which makes a read error likely. This rearrangement joins TRGV9 to TRGJ1 or TRGJ2. This CDR3 is built from 12 residues. CDR1 and CDR2 (germline): GITISATS, ISYDGTV (reference sequence). Written as DNA, the CDR3 is TGTGCCTTGTGGGAAGTTTATCATAAGAAACTCTTT. Its protein is CALWEVYHKKLF.

As concerns this clone: With a much larger clone just one base away, this may be a read error. This same CDR3 is encoded by further DNA sequences in the sample. The genes are TRGV4 and TRGJ1 or TRGJ2. Germline assignment: CDR1 EGSTGY and CDR2 YDSYTSSV. CDR3 size: 12 residues. The CDR3, as DNA: TGTGCCACCTGGGATAGGAATTATAAGAAGCTCTTT. This encodes CATWDRNYKKLF.

By share of the sample, this clone is large (0.1 to 1%). V and J are TRGV3 and TRGJP2. The CDR3 runs 15 residues. Germline CDR1 VTNTFY, CDR2 YDVSTARD (reference sequence). J lost 3 bases, V lost 0 bases, and 4 bases had no gene match. The CDR3 sequence: CATWDRLGSDWIKTF. The CDR3 nucleotides read TGTGCCACCTGGGACAGGCTAGGTAGTGATTGGATCAAGACGTTT.